This T cell receptor beta chain derives from a study of regulatory T cells in long-lasting Graves disease. Notes on the study in general: Analysis covered peripheral blood alone, not thyroid tissue.

Time point meaning: newly diagnosed GD, antithyroid drugs for less than 3 months. Following extraction of RNA from PBMCs, that RNA was used to make the TCR library. At least ten counts were recorded for this clonotype. Its antigen is unknown. TCR beta libraries were built with iRepertoire HTBI primers and Arm-PCR of CDR3 regions. Each CDR3 protein is one row after TCRdb ran MiXCR on the multiplex PCR reads. The sample consists of a few hundred thousand distinct CDR3 sequences, about 15% of them appearing once. These data were also reused for a study on T cells in Graves' hyperthyroidism and ophthalmopathy. That report notes: A set of HTBI primers served as the primers for a first-round RT-PCR of the TCR CDR3.

Sequencing was performed on peripheral blood mononuclear cells (PBMCs), taken at new diagnosis, from a patient treated with antithyroid drugs. This TCR came from a woman between 35 and 50 years old with Graves disease.

The CDR3 loop reads CAISESLKNHQETQYF. The CDR3, as DNA: TGTGCCATCAGTGAGTCGTTAAAAAACCACCAAGAGACCCAGTACTTC. The V call is TRBV10-3, the J call TRBJ2-5; D remains unclear. V was clipped by 0 bases and J by 0 bases, with 11 bases between them. Germline loops: CDR1 ENHRY, CDR2 SYGVKD. There are 16 residues in the CDR3.